The 28 T cell receptor beta chains below were found in one sample sequenced in a study of T-cell memory formation after mild COVID-19. TCRdb passed the 5' RACE reads through MiXCR, listing each CDR3 protein once. The table has hundreds of thousands of distinct CDR3 sequences, around 20% seen once. The specimen sequenced was PBMCs or a T cell subset sorted from them (not recorded which). These receptor sequences come from an adult woman who had mild COVID-19 (a few samples of this study predate the infection). Cell type and time point are not known.

The rearrangement uses TRBV11-3 and TRBJ2-4; TRBD2 matches 13 bases. This CDR3 has 15 amino acids. The trim removed 4 bases at V and 7 bases at J, leaving 4 bases unmatched. The V gene's germline CDR1 is SGHNT and CDR2 YENEEA. The chain's CDR3 is CASSSTSGRWNIQYF. CDR3 sequence (DNA): TGTGCCAGCAGCTCGACTAGCGGGAGGTGGAACATTCAGTACTTC.

Only a few counts were recorded for this clonotype. The chain combines TRBV27 with TRBJ2-7; TRBD1 might be the D (6 bases). There are 14 residues in the CDR3. V gave up 8 bases and J gave up 4 bases, with 18 bases separating them. The germline V gene encodes CDR1 MNHEY and CDR2 SMNVEV (reference sequence). The CDR3 DNA sequence: TGTGCCAGCTCTACAGGGTTGGGGGCTTACGAGCAGTACTTC. It is translated as CASSTGLGAYEQYF.

In regard to this clonotype: An end of the junction differs from the germline gene, which may be a read error. This sequence joins TRBV7-3 and TRBJ1-2; 7 bases are a match to TRBD1. Germline V CDR1 and CDR2: SGHTA, FQGTGA. This CDR3 region has 14 residues. In DNA, the CDR3 is TGTACCAGCGCAGGGGGAAGGTATCACTATGGCTACACCTTC. This encodes CTSAGGRYHYGYTF.

The chain combines TRBV7-9 with TRBJ1-4; tentatively, D is TRBD1 (6 bases). Trimming shortened V by 2 bases and J by 2 bases, and 9 bases separated the two germline ends. The CDR3 has 15 amino acids. The germline V gene encodes CDR1 SEHNR and CDR2 FQNEAQ (reference sequence). As DNA, the CDR3 is TGTGCCAGCAGCTTAAGGGGGGCGACTAATGAAAAACTGTTTTTT. This gives the protein CASSLRGATNEKLFF.

This clonotype has only one observation. This chain connects TRBV12-3 or TRBV12-4 to TRBJ2-3; 12 nucleotides align to TRBD1. The CDR3 covers 16 residues. The J segment lost 8 bases and the V segment lost 6 bases, leaving 12 bases of the junction unmatched. The CDR3 reads CASRQSGTGGGGTQYF. The CDR3, as DNA: TGTGCCAGCAGACAATCCGGGACAGGGGGCGGGGGTACGCAGTATTTT.

This clonotype has more than one count but fewer than ten. The J gene is TRBJ2-2, the V gene TRBV5-1; D is unclear. From germline, CDR1 is SGHRS and CDR2 YFSETQ. Trimming stripped 4 bases from V and 2 bases from J, with 9 bases between. The CDR3 runs 14 residues. The CDR3 sequence is CASSGGLNTGELFF. The CDR3 coding sequence is TGCGCCAGCAGCGGTGGCCTTAACACCGGGGAGCTGTTTTTT.

The CDR3 is CASSAGTYEQYF. In nucleotides, the CDR3 is TGCGCCAGCAGTGCCGGGACCTACGAGCAGTACTTC. The chain links TRBV5-1 to TRBJ2-7; D might be TRBD2 (5 bases). V lost 5 bases and J 2 bases, leaving 8 bases between the germline ends. This CDR3 has 12 residues. CDR1 and CDR2 from the germline V gene are SGHRS and YFSETQ.

This clonotype was observed a few times. This rearrangement joins TRBV12-3 or TRBV12-4 to TRBJ2-2, with a tentative D call TRBD2 (6 bases). The CDR3 sequence is 15 residues long. The V end lost 1 base, the J end lost 0 bases, and 6 bases lay between the germline ends. The CDR3 is CASSLGGANTGELFF. CDR3 coding DNA: TGTGCCAGCAGTTTAGGGGGGGCGAACACCGGGGAGCTGTTTTTT.

The table lists this clonotype with a few counts. This sequence joins TRBV7-9 and TRBJ2-2; no clear D. Germline CDR1 reads SEHNR; CDR2 reads FQNEAQ (reference sequence). V was trimmed by 7 bases and J by 0 bases, leaving 12 bases between them. The CDR3 loop spans 15 amino acids. The CDR3 loop is CASTPRGANTGELFF. CDR3 DNA sequence: TGTGCCAGCACCCCGAGAGGAGCGAACACCGGGGAGCTGTTTTTT.

This clonotype appeared once. The chain has TRBV7-2 and TRBJ2-3, with D perhaps TRBD2 (6 bases). In germline, CDR1 is SGHTA, CDR2 FQGNSA. The CDR3 length is 17 residues. Trimming shortened V by 5 bases and J by 6 bases, and 24 bases separated the two germline ends. CDR3 in amino acids: CASSISWGRPLRDTQYF. Written as DNA, the CDR3 is TGTGCCAGCAGCATAAGCTGGGGGAGGCCCCTTCGGGATACGCAGTATTTT. The full variable domain, its missing parts supplied by reference TRBV7-2 and TRBJ2-3, is GAGVSQSPSNKVTEKGKDVELRCDPISGHTALYWYRQSLGQGLEFLIYFQGNSAPDKSGLPSDRFSAERTGGSVSTLTIQRTQQEDSAVYLCASSISWGRPLRDTQYFGPGTRLTVL.

This clonotype was seen a few times. This chain uses TRBV6-4 with TRBJ2-3, with 11 bases identical to TRBD2. V gave up 6 bases and J gave up 5 bases; unmatched junction bases: 28. The germline gives CDR1 MRHNA, CDR2 SNTAGT. This CDR3 spans 22 amino acids. The CDR3 spells CASRRTAPGLAVRLTMGDTQYF. CDR3 DNA sequence: TGTGCCAGCAGGCGGACAGCGCCGGGACTAGCGGTGAGACTAACGATGGGAGATACGCAGTATTTT.

This clonotype was counted only a few times. The rearrangement uses TRBV11-2 and TRBJ2-3; 10 nucleotides align to TRBD2. V lost 1 base, J lost 13 bases, and 8 bases stayed unmatched. Germline CDR1 SGHAT, CDR2 FQNNGV. This CDR3 has 14 residues. For the CDR3, the DNA is TGTGCCAGCAGCTTAGGGGTTAGCGGGGGGCCGGAGTATTTT. Encoded protein: CASSLGVSGGPEYF.

The sample holds a few counts of this clonotype. This chain uses TRBV6-5 with TRBJ1-5; D call uncertain. V was pared by 7 bases and J by 2 bases, with 9 bases between. The CDR3 covers 13 residues. The germline gives CDR1 MNHEY, CDR2 SVGAGI. The CDR3 loop is CASTSRGNQPQHF. As DNA, the CDR3 is TGTGCCAGCACGTCAAGGGGCAATCAGCCCCAGCATTTT.

This sequence joins TRBV5-1 and TRBJ1-6, with D possibly matching TRBD1 (6 bases). V was clipped by 5 bases and J by 4 bases, with 16 bases between them. The CDR3 runs to 16 residues. Looked up from germline, CDR1 is SGHRS and CDR2 is YFSETQ. The CDR3 DNA sequence: TGCGCCAGCAGATCGGCGGAGCAGGGGTATAATTCACCCCTCCACTTT. Protein product: CASRSAEQGYNSPLHF.

This clonotype was recorded a few times. V is TRBV14 and J is TRBJ2-7, with 7 positions matching TRBD1. The CDR3 contains 18 residues. Germline V gene lookup returns CDR1 SGHDN and CDR2 FVKESK. The V segment lost 1 base and the J segment 2 bases; nucleotides outside the gene matches: 14. CDR3 protein: CASSQAHRQGWRTYEQYF. The CDR3 DNA reads TGTGCCAGCAGCCAAGCCCACAGACAGGGTTGGAGGACCTACGAGCAGTACTTC. The variable domain in full, with the rest retrieved from reference TRBV14 and TRBJ2-7, is EAGVTQFPSHSVIEKGQTVTLRCDPISGHDNLYWYRRVMGKEIKFLLHFVKESKQDESGMPNNRFLAERTGGTYSTLKVQPAELEDSGVYFCASSQAHRQGWRTYEQYFGPGTRLTVT.

The chain links TRBV19 to TRBJ2-5, with 10 bases that match TRBD1. CDR1 and CDR2 (germline): LNHDA, SQIVND (reference sequence). Trimming cost V 3 bases and J 2 bases; bases outside gene matches: 3. This CDR3 has 15 amino acids. The CDR3 spells CASSIGTGVQETQYF. The CDR3 bases are TGTGCCAGTAGTATCGGGACAGGGGTTCAAGAGACCCAGTACTTC.

The count of this clonotype is one. This sequence joins TRBV7-2 and TRBJ2-3; D unclear. Trimming left V 5 bases short and J 1 base short, with 10 bases between. The CDR3 consists of 14 residues. Germline V lookup: CDR1 SGHTA, CDR2 FQGNSA. The CDR3 DNA is TGTGCCAGCAGCCCCTCAAGCGGCACAGATACGCAGTATTTT. It is translated as CASSPSSGTDTQYF.

This clonotype was recorded a few times. V and J are TRBV14 and TRBJ2-2; D is unclear. Between the trimmed V and J ends, which lost 2 bases and 6 bases, there was a span of 10 bases. Germline assignment: CDR1 SGHDN and CDR2 FVKESK. The CDR3 is 14 amino acids. CDR3 DNA sequence: TGTGCCAGCAGCCAACGGTCCCGATCCGGGGAGCTGTTTTTT. Its translation is CASSQRSRSGELFF.

This clonotype was picked up a small number of times. The rearrangement uses TRBV19 and TRBJ1-4, with a tentative D call TRBD1 (6 bases). The CDR3 totals 14 residues. V was clipped by 5 bases and J by 6 bases, with 13 bases between them. CDR1 is LNHDA, CDR2 SQIVND, per germline (reference sequence). The CDR3 region has the DNA TGTGCCAGTAGTGCAGGGGCTATTGATGAAAAACTGTTTTTT. It specifies CASSAGAIDEKLFF.

This clonotype appeared a few times. This chain uses TRBV20-1 with TRBJ2-3; TRBD2 might be the D (6 bases). Trimming took off 3 bases at V and 4 bases at J, with 8 bases between the two ends. The CDR3 loop spans 12 amino acids. CDR1 is DFQATT, CDR2 SNEGSKA, per germline (reference sequence). This CDR3 reads CSARDYPDTQYF. The CDR3 DNA reads TGCAGTGCTAGGGACTACCCAGATACGCAGTATTTT.

The gene calls are TRBV7-9 and TRBJ2-3; D uncertain. CDR1 and CDR2 (germline): SEHNR, FQNEAQ (reference sequence). This CDR3 spans 13 amino acids. With 1 base removed from V and 4 bases from J, the gap between germline ends came to 6 bases. CDR3 nucleotides: TGTGCCAGCAGCTTAGGTCATCCAGATACGCAGTATTTT. It codes for CASSLGHPDTQYF.

Only a few counts were recorded for this clonotype. The rearrangement links TRBV18 to TRBJ2-1, with 7 nucleotides matching TRBD2. Germline CDR1 and CDR2: KGHSH and LQKENI. The CDR3 covers 15 residues. Losses at the gene ends were 3 bases for V and 4 bases for J; bases not matched to a gene: 6. The CDR3 sequence is CASSPTSSPYNEQFF. In DNA, the CDR3 is TGTGCCAGCTCACCGACTAGCAGCCCGTACAATGAGCAGTTCTTC. The variable domain in full, completed from reference TRBV18 and TRBJ2-1, reads NAGVMQNPRHLVRRRGQEARLRCSPMKGHSHVYWYRQLPEEGLKFMVYLQKENIIDESGMPKERFSAEFPKEGPSILRIQQVVRGDSAAYFCASSPTSSPYNEQFFGPGTRLTVL.

The chain joins TRBV10-3 to TRBJ2-1; D remains ambiguous. The length of the CDR3 is 15 residues. The V end lost 0 bases, the J end lost 6 bases, and 12 bases lay between the germline ends. Germline V gene data show CDR1 as ENHRY and CDR2 as SYGVKD. This CDR3 is CAISESRVLTNEQFF. The CDR3 DNA follows: TGTGCCATCAGTGAGTCGAGAGTACTTACCAATGAGCAGTTCTTC.

J is TRBJ1-2 and V is TRBV10-3; D is undetermined. CDR1 ENHRY and CDR2 SYGVKD come from the germline V gene. This CDR3 has 15 residues. Trimming took 8 bases from V and 8 from J, leaving 24 bases between them. CDR3 in amino acids: CAIAAETILYFGYTF. The CDR3 coding sequence is TGTGCCATCGCAGCAGAGACGATCCTTTATTTCGGCTACACCTTC.

This chain links TRBV29-1 with TRBJ1-1; no clear D gene. V was trimmed by 4 bases and J by 0 bases, leaving 9 bases between them. Germline loops: CDR1 SQVTM, CDR2 ANQGSEA. The CDR3 totals 13 residues. The DNA for the CDR3 is TGCAGCGTTGGTCGAGGTATGAACACTGAAGCTTTCTTT. This translates into CSVGRGMNTEAFF.

The chain joins TRBV29-1 to TRBJ2-1; 9 bases are a match to TRBD1. Germline V gene lookup returns CDR1 SQVTM and CDR2 ANQGSEA. CDR3 length equals 13 residues. After removal of 7 bases from V and 6 bases from J, the junction contained 7 bases not matched to a gene. Here the CDR3 reads CSAGTGMGNEQFF. CDR3 sequence (DNA): TGCAGCGCCGGGACAGGGATGGGCAATGAGCAGTTCTTC.

In its sample, this clonotype was seen a few times. J is TRBJ2-3 and V is TRBV7-9, with 13 bases matching TRBD2. In germline, CDR1 is SEHNR, CDR2 FQNEAQ (reference sequence). The trim removed 6 bases at V and 5 bases at J, leaving 2 bases unmatched. The CDR3 covers 14 residues. The CDR3: CASSRLAGGDTQYF. In DNA form, the CDR3 reads TGTGCCAGCAGTAGACTAGCGGGAGGAGATACGCAGTATTTT.

The chain links TRBV5-6 to TRBJ2-3; D is ambiguous. The CDR3 runs to 16 residues. From germline, CDR1 is SGHDT and CDR2 YYEEEE. V was trimmed by 4 bases and J by 2 bases, leaving 17 bases between them. The CDR3 loop reads CASSGRADFNTDTQYF. The CDR3 region has the DNA TGTGCCAGCAGCGGACGGGCTGACTTTAACACAGATACGCAGTATTTT.